The clone carrying this TCR beta chain was counted a few times. Germline V lookup: CDR1 MNHEY, CDR2 SMNVEV (reference sequence). The CDR3 consists of 16 residues. V lost 6 bases, J lost 4 bases, and 8 bases stayed unmatched. The entry originates in a study of breast tumors, draining lymph nodes, adjacent tissues. The lymph nodes were axillary draining lymph nodes from breast cancer patients. TCRdb reanalysed the multiplex PCR reads using MiXCR and keeps one entry per CDR3 protein. The sample lists some 230,000 distinct CDR3 sequences, less than 40% seen once, with approximately 3.7% in the top ten. Sequenced sample: axillary lymph node tissue. The receptor was isolated from a female donor with breast cancer. Some clones in this sample may be carry-over from other donors' samples. The V call is TRBV27, the J call TRBJ2-2, with 10 bases fitting TRBD2. CDR3 nucleotides: TGTGCCAGCAGCGGTCGGACTAGCGGTACCACCGGGGAGCTGTTTTTT. Encoded protein: CASSGRTSGTTGELFF.